The clone carrying this T cell receptor beta chain appeared a single time. This specimen belongs to a study of Ad26.COV2.S vaccination and SARS-CoV-2 variants. The CDR3 length is 11 residues. Germline V gene data show CDR1 as SEHNR and CDR2 as FQNEAQ (reference sequence). With 8 bases removed from V and 3 bases from J, the gap between germline ends came to 5 bases. Assay: immunoSEQ multiplex PCR; the TCRdb copy retains only in-frame clones and omits some. Of 150,000 to 200,000 clones listed, 87% were seen once; the top ten hold about 5.5%. The sequence came from a human donor who had recovered from COVID-19. The input for sequencing was peripheral blood, taken after recovery from COVID-19. The chain combines TRBV7-9 with TRBJ2-1; D call uncertain. The CDR3 region is CASGDYNEQFF. In DNA form, the CDR3 reads TGTGCCAGCGGGGACTACAATGAGCAGTTCTTC.